This entry lists 16 T cell receptor beta chains sequenced from one sample in a study of T cells after yellow fever vaccination. A single record per CDR3 protein comes from TCRdb applying MiXCR to the 5' RACE reads. The sample lists roughly 120,000 distinct CDR3 sequences; 6.5% to 8% were seen once. Sequenced here: CD4+ T cells sorted from PBMCs, sampled roughly 10 days after the first yellow fever vaccination. Every receptor here comes from a man aged 18 to 29 who received the YFV17D yellow fever vaccine.

This clonotype was seen repeatedly, ten times or more. The rearrangement uses TRBV20-1 and TRBJ2-2; TRBD1 matches at 8 bases. The length of the CDR3 is 15 residues. Trimming at V came to 1 base and at J to 4 bases, leaving 5 bases not matched to a gene. The germline V gene encodes CDR1 DFQATT and CDR2 SNEGSKA (reference sequence). The CDR3 DNA sequence: TGCAGTGCTAGAGGCGGGACAGGAGGCACCGGGGAGCTGTTTTTT. Translated, it gives CSARGGTGGTGELFF.

Only a few counts were recorded for this clonotype. The chain employs TRBV6-2 or TRBV6-3 and TRBJ1-2; 8 bases map to TRBD1. This CDR3 spans 13 amino acids. Trimming cost V 5 bases and J 5 bases; bases outside gene matches: 4. Germline values: CDR1 MNHEY, CDR2 SVGEGT. The CDR3 coding sequence is TGTGCCAGCAGTCAACAGGGGGTATATGGCTACACCTTC. Residues: CASSQQGVYGYTF.

This clonotype has a count of ten or more. V is TRBV20-1 and J is TRBJ2-5; 8 bases line up with TRBD2. Trimming at V came to 6 bases and at J to 5 bases, leaving 8 bases not matched to a gene. This CDR3 has 13 residues. Germline-derived CDR1 and CDR2 are DFQATT and SNEGSKA (reference sequence). The CDR3 sequence: CSAIGGARETQYF. DNA for the CDR3: TGCAGTGCCATCGGGGGGGCCCGTGAGACCCAGTACTTC.

This clonotype has a count of ten or more. The V gene is TRBV5-1, the J gene TRBJ2-5; D is uncertain. The V end lost 0 bases, the J end lost 0 bases, and 3 bases lay between the germline ends. The CDR3 covers 13 residues. The V gene's germline CDR1 is SGHRS and CDR2 YFSETQ. CDR3 protein: CASSLEHQETQYF. In nucleotides, the CDR3 is TGCGCCAGCAGCTTGGAGCACCAAGAGACCCAGTACTTC. Filled out from reference TRBV5-1 and TRBJ2-5, the complete variable domain reads KAGVTQTPRYLIKTRGQQVTLSCSPISGHRSVSWYQQTPGQGLQFLFEYFSETQRNKGNFPGRFSGRQFSNSRSEMNVSTLELGDSALYLCASSLEHQETQYFGPGTRLLVL.

This clonotype has only a few counts. The V and J genes are TRBV30 and TRBJ2-3, with no clear D. In germline, CDR1 is GTSNPN, CDR2 SVGIG (reference sequence). Trimming stripped 1 base from V and 6 bases from J, with 11 bases between. There are 13 residues in the CDR3. CDR3 residues: CAWSGWDTDTQYF. The CDR3 nucleotides read TGTGCCTGGAGTGGGTGGGATACGGATACGCAGTATTTT.

This clonotype appeared a few times. Possible read error: a much larger clone is one base away. This chain uses TRBV27 with TRBJ1-2, with a tentative D call TRBD1 (6 bases). The CDR3 loop spans 13 amino acids. CDR1 and CDR2 from the germline V gene are MNHEY and SMNVEV (reference sequence). Between the trimmed V and J ends, which lost 3 bases and 5 bases, there was a span of 10 bases. The CDR3, as DNA: TGTGCCAGCAGTTTGGACAGAAAGTATGGCTACACCTTC. Encoded protein: CASSLDRKYGYTF.

Concerning this clonotype: With a much larger clone just one base away, this may be a read error. The V and J genes are TRBV11-2 and TRBJ2-5, with D possibly matching TRBD1 (5 bases). The CDR3 has 13 residues. The germline CDR1 and CDR2 sequences are SGHAT and FQNNGV. Trimming removed 8 bases from V and 5 bases from J, with 15 bases in between. The DNA of the CDR3 is TGTGCCAGCGGCACCCGACAGTTTGAGACCCAGTACTTC. Translating gives CASGTRQFETQYF.

This clonotype was detected ten times or more. J is TRBJ1-2 and V is TRBV12-3 or TRBV12-4; possibly TRBD1 for D (6 bases). Trimming stripped 6 bases from V and 7 bases from J, with 15 bases between. There are 13 residues in the CDR3. The CDR3 DNA reads TGTGCCAGCAGGCCTTACAGGGAAGGTGGCTACACCTTC. Protein product: CASRPYREGGYTF.

This clonotype has a count of ten or more. The V call is TRBV4-3, the J call TRBJ2-1; D gene ambiguous. The CDR3 runs to 15 residues. Germline V lookup: CDR1 LGHNA, CDR2 YSLEER. The V and J ends lost 3 bases and 1 base respectively, with 10 bases between them. The CDR3 nucleotides read TGCGCCAGCAGCCAGGGCCCAGTGTCCTACAATGAGCAGTTCTTC. Translating it yields CASSQGPVSYNEQFF.

This clonotype was seen ten or more times. The CDR3 reads CASSLGPILGPEQYF. As DNA, the CDR3 is TGTGCCAGCAGCTTAGGTCCCATTTTGGGCCCCGAGCAGTACTTC. This sequence joins TRBV7-2 and TRBJ2-7; D gene uncertain. The V and J ends lost 1 base and 6 bases respectively, with 16 bases between them. In germline, CDR1 is SGHTA, CDR2 FQGNSA. The length of the CDR3 is 15 residues.

This clonotype was observed once. The chain combines TRBV6-2 or TRBV6-3 with TRBJ1-6; tentatively, D is TRBD1 (6 bases). V shed 7 bases and J shed 11 bases, with 15 bases lying between them. Germline assignment: CDR1 MNHEY and CDR2 SVGEGT. The CDR3 covers 13 residues. CDR3: CASIPRGTTPLHF. CDR3 sequence (DNA): TGTGCCAGCATACCCAGGGGTACGACACCCCTCCACTTT.

There are a few counts of this clonotype. This sequence joins TRBV2 and TRBJ1-4; D is unresolved. The V gene's germline CDR1 is SNHLY and CDR2 FYNNEI. This CDR3 is built from 14 residues. Trimming took 6 bases from V and 6 from J, leaving 14 bases between them. CDR3: CASSLGIMDEKLFF. The CDR3 DNA reads TGTGCCAGCAGCCTCGGGATTATGGATGAAAAACTGTTTTTT.

V gene TRBV7-8 combines with J gene TRBJ2-2, with D possibly being TRBD1 (6 bases). Trimming left V 5 bases short and J 8 bases short, with 15 bases between. The CDR3 spans 14 residues. From germline, CDR1 is SGHVS and CDR2 FQNEAQ. The CDR3 DNA sequence: TGTGCCAGCAGCCGAAATACAGGGTCGGGGGAGCTGTTTTTT. Amino acid sequence: CASSRNTGSGELFF.

This clonotype appeared many times. The V gene is TRBV5-1, the J gene TRBJ2-5; no reliable D call. Germline CDR1 is SGHRS and CDR2 is YFSETQ. This CDR3 is built from 14 residues. Trimming took 4 bases from V and 5 from J, leaving 15 bases between them. The CDR3 coding sequence is TGCGCCAGCAGCCCTCGGAGTCACGGGGAGACCCAGTACTTC. Its protein product is CASSPRSHGETQYF.

This clonotype has ten or more counts. The V and J genes are TRBV5-1 and TRBJ2-1; D perhaps matches TRBD1 (5 bases). The germline gives CDR1 SGHRS, CDR2 YFSETQ. V lost 4 bases and J lost 6, with 11 bases in between. The CDR3 runs 13 residues. CDR3 amino acids: CASSEGARNEQFF. The CDR3 coding sequence is TGCGCCAGCAGCGAAGGGGCCCGCAATGAGCAGTTCTTC.

The rearrangement links TRBV28 to TRBJ2-1; no clear D gene. Trimming took 4 bases from V and 2 from J, leaving 12 bases between them. This CDR3 contains 15 residues. The germline V gene encodes CDR1 MDHEN and CDR2 SYDVKM. The CDR3 DNA follows: TGTGCCAGCAGTTCCCCCCAGACTGCCTACAATGAGCAGTTCTTC. As protein: CASSSPQTAYNEQFF.